A single sample gave rise to the 3 T cell receptor beta chains below, sequenced in a study of T cells in Graves' hyperthyroidism and ophthalmopathy. TCR beta CDR3 regions were amplified from RNA transcripts. In the first-round RT-PCR of the TCR CDR3, the HTBI primer set was used. MiXCR, applied by TCRdb to the multiplex PCR reads, yields one record per CDR3 protein. The sample has 200,000 to 250,000 distinct CDR3 sequences, 17% seen once. Sequenced input: blood. These receptors were collected from a woman aged 45 to 65 with Graves' hyperthyroidism.

This clonotype was seen ten or more times. The rearrangement uses TRBV12-3 or TRBV12-4 and TRBJ2-1, with TRBD2 matching 15 bases. The CDR3 runs to 16 residues. V shed 6 bases, J shed 4 bases, and the junction held 4 bases outside the gene matches. The CDR3 is CASRRGTSGRYNEQFF. In DNA form, the CDR3 reads TGTGCCAGCAGGAGGGGGACTAGCGGGAGGTACAATGAGCAGTTCTTC.

This clonotype showed up many times. V and J are TRBV19 and TRBJ2-5; no reliable D call. Looked up from germline, CDR1 is LNHDA and CDR2 is SQIVND (reference sequence). The CDR3 spans 13 residues. V lost 4 bases to trimming and J lost 3 bases, with 9 bases between them. CDR3 in amino acids: CASSKVVKETQYF. The CDR3 DNA reads as TGTGCCAGTAGTAAGGTCGTAAAAGAGACCCAGTACTTC.

The table lists this clonotype with a count of one. The chain carries TRBV6-2 or TRBV6-3 and TRBJ2-3; tentative D call: TRBD1 (6 bases). CDR1 is MNHEY and CDR2 is SVGEGT in the germline V gene. The CDR3 is 15 amino acids. Trimming cost V 6 bases and J 6 bases, with 19 bases left between them. The CDR3 DNA is TGTGCCAGCAGGACAGGCCCTGATTTGGTGGATACGCAGTATTTT. Its protein product is CASRTGPDLVDTQYF.